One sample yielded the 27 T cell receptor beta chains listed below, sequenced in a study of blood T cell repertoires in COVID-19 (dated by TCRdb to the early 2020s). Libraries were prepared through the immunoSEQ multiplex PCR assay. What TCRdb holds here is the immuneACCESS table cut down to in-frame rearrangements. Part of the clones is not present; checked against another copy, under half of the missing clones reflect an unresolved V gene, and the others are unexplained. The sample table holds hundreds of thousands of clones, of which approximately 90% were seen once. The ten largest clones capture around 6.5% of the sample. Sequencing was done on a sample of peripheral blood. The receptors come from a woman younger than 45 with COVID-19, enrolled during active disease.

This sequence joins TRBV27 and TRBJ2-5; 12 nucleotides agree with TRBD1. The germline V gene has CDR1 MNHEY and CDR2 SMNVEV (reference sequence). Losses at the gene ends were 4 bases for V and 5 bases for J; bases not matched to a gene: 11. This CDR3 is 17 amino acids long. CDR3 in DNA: TGTGCCAGCAGTTCACAACCGGGACAGGGGGCAACGGAGACCCAGTACTTC. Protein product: CASSSQPGQGATETQYF.

The CDR3 DNA follows: TGTGCCAGCAGTCGACTAGCGGGAGGAGATACGCAGTATTTT. Translating it yields CASSRLAGGDTQYF. The J gene is TRBJ2-3, the V gene TRBV6-6; TRBD2 matches 13 bases. CDR1 is MNHNY, CDR2 SVGAGI, per germline (reference sequence). V lost 5 bases and J lost 5; bases outside the gene matches: 1. CDR3 length: 14 residues.

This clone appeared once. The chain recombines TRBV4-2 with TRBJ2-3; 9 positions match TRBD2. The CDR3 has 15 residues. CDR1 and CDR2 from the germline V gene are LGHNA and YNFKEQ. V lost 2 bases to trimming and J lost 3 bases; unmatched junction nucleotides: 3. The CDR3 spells CASSQTSGPTDTQYF. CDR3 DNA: TGTGCCAGCAGCCAAACTAGCGGGCCAACAGATACGCAGTATTTT.

The DNA for the CDR3 is TGTGCCAGCAGCGCAAGGGACAGGGACTCCTACGAGCAGTACTTC. Translated: CASSARDRDSYEQYF. V usage is TRBV7-8 and J usage is TRBJ2-7, with 9 bases that match TRBD1. This CDR3 spans 15 amino acids. V was pared by 5 bases and J by 0 bases, with 5 bases of the junction left unmatched. Germline loops: CDR1 SGHVS, CDR2 FQNEAQ.

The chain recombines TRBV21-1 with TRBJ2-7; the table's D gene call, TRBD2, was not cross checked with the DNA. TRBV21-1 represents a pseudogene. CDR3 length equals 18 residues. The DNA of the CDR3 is TGTGCCAGCAGCATCCGCGGGGGTAGACTAGCGGGAGGCCACGAGCAGTACGTC. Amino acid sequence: CASSIRGGRLAGGHEQYV.

The CDR3, as DNA: TGTGCCAGCTCACCTAGGCTAGCGGGGCCCAATGAGCAGTTCTTC. It is translated as CASSPRLAGPNEQFF. V gene TRBV18 combines with J gene TRBJ2-1, with 9 bases identical to TRBD2. This CDR3 has 15 residues. V lost 3 bases and J lost 6; bases outside the gene matches: 6. Germline CDR1 is KGHSH and CDR2 is LQKENI.

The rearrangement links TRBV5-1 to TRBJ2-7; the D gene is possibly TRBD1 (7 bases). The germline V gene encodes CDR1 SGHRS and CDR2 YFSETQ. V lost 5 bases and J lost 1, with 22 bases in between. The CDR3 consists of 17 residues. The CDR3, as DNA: TGCGCCAGCAGATCGAGGGGGGACAGAGGAAGGTCCTACGAGCAGTACTTC. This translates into CASRSRGDRGRSYEQYF.

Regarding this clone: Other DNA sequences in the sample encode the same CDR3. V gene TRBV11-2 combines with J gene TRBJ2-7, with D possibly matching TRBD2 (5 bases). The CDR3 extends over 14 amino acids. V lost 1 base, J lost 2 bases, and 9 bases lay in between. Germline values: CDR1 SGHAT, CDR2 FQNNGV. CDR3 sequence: CASSLGTGTYEQYF. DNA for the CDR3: TGTGCCAGCAGCTTAGGGACGGGGACCTACGAGCAGTACTTC.

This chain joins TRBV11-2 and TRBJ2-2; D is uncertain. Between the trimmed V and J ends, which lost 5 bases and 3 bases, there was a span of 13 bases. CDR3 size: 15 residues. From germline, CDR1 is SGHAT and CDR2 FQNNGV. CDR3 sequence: CASSPQAPHTGELFF. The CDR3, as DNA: TGTGCCAGCAGCCCCCAGGCCCCTCACACCGGGGAGCTGTTTTTT.

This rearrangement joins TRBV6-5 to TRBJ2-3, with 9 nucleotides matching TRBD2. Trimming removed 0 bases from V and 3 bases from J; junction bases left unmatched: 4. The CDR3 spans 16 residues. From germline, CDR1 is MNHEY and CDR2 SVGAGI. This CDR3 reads CASSYSTSGRTDTQYF. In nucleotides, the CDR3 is TGTGCCAGCAGTTACTCCACTAGCGGGCGAACAGATACGCAGTATTTT.

The CDR3 loop reads CASSRGRMGGNEQFF. The CDR3 DNA is TGTGCCAGCAGCCGTGGGCGGATGGGGGGCAATGAGCAGTTCTTC. The chain carries TRBV7-2 and TRBJ2-1; a weak D match, TRBD2 (6 bases). In germline, CDR1 is SGHTA, CDR2 FQGNSA. This CDR3 contains 15 residues. V was clipped by 5 bases and J by 6 bases, with 17 bases between them.

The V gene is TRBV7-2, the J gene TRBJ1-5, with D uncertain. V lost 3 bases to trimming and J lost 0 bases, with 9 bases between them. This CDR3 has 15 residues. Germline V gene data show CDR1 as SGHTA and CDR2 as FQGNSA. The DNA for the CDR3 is TGTGCCAGCAGCTTGGAGCAGAATAGCAATCAGCCCCAGCATTTT. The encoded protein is CASSLEQNSNQPQHF.

The CDR3 nucleotides read TGCGCCAGCAGCCAAGACCTCGTGAGCGGGGCATCATACGAGCAGTACTTC. As protein: CASSQDLVSGASYEQYF. This chain connects TRBV4-3 to TRBJ2-7; 7 positions match TRBD2. The length of the CDR3 is 17 residues. The V and J ends lost 0 bases and 4 bases, in that order; junction bases with no gene match: 12. Germline CDR1 reads LGHNA; CDR2 reads YSLEER.

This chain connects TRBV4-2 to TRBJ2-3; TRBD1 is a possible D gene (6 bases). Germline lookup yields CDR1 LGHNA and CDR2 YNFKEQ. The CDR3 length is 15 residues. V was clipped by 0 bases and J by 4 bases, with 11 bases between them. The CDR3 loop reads CASSQDPQGSDTQYF. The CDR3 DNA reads TGTGCCAGCAGCCAAGATCCGCAGGGGTCAGATACGCAGTATTTT.

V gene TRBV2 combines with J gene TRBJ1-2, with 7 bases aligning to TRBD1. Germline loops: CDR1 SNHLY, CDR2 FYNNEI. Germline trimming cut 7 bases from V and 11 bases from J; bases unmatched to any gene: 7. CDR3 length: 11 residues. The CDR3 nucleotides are TGTGCCAGCACAGGGGGGTCTGGTTACACCTTC. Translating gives CASTGGSGYTF.

The CDR3 bases are TGTGCCACCAGTGGGAGGAGAAGCTCCTACAATGAGCAGTTCTTC. This sequence encodes CATSGRRSSYNEQFF. V and J are TRBV24-1 and TRBJ2-1; tentatively, D is TRBD2 (5 bases). Deletions cut 5 bases from V and 0 bases from J, with 10 bases between. CDR3 length equals 15 residues. Germline CDR1 reads KGHDR; CDR2 reads SFDVKD.

The CDR3: CATSRDREAERYGYTF. The CDR3 nucleotides read TGTGCCACCAGCAGAGATCGCGAGGCAGAACGTTATGGCTACACCTTC. The chain has TRBV15 and TRBJ1-2; D is uncertain. V shed 0 bases and J shed 5 bases, with 16 bases lying between them. The CDR3 extends over 16 amino acids. Germline V CDR1 and CDR2: LNHNV, YYDKDF (reference sequence).

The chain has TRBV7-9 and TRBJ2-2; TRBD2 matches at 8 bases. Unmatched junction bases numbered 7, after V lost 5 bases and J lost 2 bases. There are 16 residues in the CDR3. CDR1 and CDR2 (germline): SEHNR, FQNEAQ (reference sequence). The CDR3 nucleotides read TGTGCCAGCAGCCCCCCGGGACTAGATAACACCGGGGAGCTGTTTTTT. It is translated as CASSPPGLDNTGELFF.

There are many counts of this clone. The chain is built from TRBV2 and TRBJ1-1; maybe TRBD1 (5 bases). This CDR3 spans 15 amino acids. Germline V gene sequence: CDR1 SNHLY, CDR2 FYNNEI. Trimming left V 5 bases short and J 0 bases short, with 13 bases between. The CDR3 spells CASSFSGAVNTEAFF. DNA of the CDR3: TGTGCCAGCAGTTTCTCTGGGGCAGTGAACACTGAAGCTTTCTTT.

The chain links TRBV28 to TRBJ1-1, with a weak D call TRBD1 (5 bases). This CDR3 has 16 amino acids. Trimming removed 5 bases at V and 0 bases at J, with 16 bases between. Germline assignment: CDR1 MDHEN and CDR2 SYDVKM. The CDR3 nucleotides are TGTGCCAGCAGTACCAGCGGGGCCCCTATGAACACTGAAGCTTTCTTT. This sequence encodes CASSTSGAPMNTEAFF.

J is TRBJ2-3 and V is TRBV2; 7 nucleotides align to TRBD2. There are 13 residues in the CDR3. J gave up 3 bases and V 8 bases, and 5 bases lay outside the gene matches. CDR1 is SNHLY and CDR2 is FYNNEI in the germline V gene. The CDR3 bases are TGTGCCAGCGGGAGGGAACTAACAGATACGCAGTATTTT. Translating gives CASGRELTDTQYF. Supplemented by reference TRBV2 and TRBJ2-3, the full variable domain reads EPEVTQTPSHQVTQMGQEVILRCVPISNHLYFYWYRQILGQKVEFLVSFYNNEISEKSEIFDDQFSVERPDGSNFTLKIRSTKLEDSAMYFCASGRELTDTQYFGPGTRLTVL.

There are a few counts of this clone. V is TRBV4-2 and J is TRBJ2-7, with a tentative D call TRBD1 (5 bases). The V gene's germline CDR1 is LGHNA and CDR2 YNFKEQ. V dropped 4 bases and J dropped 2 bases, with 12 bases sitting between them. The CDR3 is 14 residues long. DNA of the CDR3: TGTGCCAGCAGCCTTTCGGCAGGGCCCTACGAGCAGTACTTC. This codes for CASSLSAGPYEQYF.

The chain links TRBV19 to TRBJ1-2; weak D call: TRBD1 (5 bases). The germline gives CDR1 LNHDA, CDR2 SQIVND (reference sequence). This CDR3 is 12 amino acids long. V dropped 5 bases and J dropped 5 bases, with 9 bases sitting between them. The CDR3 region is CASSLDIYGYTF. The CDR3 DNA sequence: TGTGCCAGTAGTTTGGACATATATGGCTACACCTTC.

This CDR3 is CASSEDVTVNGYTF. CDR3 bases: TGTGCCAGCAGTGAAGATGTGACAGTGAATGGCTACACCTTC. The chain joins TRBV2 to TRBJ1-2; D is perhaps TRBD1 (5 bases). The CDR3 consists of 14 residues. Germline assignment: CDR1 SNHLY and CDR2 FYNNEI. Trimming stripped 1 base from V and 6 bases from J, with 12 bases between.

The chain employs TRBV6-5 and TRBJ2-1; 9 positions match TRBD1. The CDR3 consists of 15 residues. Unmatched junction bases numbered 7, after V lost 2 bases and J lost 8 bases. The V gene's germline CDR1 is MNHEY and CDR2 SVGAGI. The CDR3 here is CASSYGGTGIHEQFF. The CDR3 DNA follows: TGTGCCAGCAGTTACGGGGGGACAGGGATACATGAGCAGTTCTTC.

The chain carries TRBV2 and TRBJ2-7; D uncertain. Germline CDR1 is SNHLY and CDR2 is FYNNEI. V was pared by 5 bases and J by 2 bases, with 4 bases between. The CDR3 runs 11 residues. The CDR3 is CASSQTYEQYF. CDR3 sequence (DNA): TGTGCCAGCAGTCAGACCTACGAGCAGTACTTC.

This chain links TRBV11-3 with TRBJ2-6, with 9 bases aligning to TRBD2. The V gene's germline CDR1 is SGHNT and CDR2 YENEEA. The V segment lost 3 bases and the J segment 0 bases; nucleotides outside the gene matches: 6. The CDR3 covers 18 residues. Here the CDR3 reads CASSFSLAGGSGANVLTF. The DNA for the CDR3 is TGTGCCAGCAGCTTTTCACTAGCGGGTGGCTCTGGGGCCAACGTCCTGACTTTC.